Given below is one T cell receptor (beta chain) in context. TCRdb re-called the PCR reads through MiXCR. The profile shows 4,000 to 5,000 clones, 28% of them singletons. This sample was taken from a study of metastatic and nonmetastatic thyroid tumors. Looking at the study overall: A comparison of repertoires was made across blood and tumor or nodule tissue from malignant and benign thyroid patients.

Patients underwent thyroid surgery, and none had received any treatment before it. The sample comprised adjacent normal tissue. This sequence originates from a female donor with papillary thyroid cancer or a benign thyroid nodule (not recorded which). Some clones in this sample may be carry-over from other donors' samples.

CDR3 in amino acids: CASSDPLAGAFNEQFF. In nucleotides, the CDR3 is TGTGCCAGCAGTGACCCCTTAGCGGGAGCTTTCAATGAGCAGTTCTTC. The V call is TRBV6-1, the J call TRBJ2-1, with TRBD2 matching 9 bases. The germline V gene encodes CDR1 MNHNS and CDR2 SASEGT. The CDR3 spans 16 residues. V lost 3 bases and J lost 6; bases outside the gene matches: 9.